These T cell receptor beta chains were read from a single sample in a study of naive and memory T cell subsets. TCRdb re-analysed the UMI-ligation and nested PCR reads in MiXCR, keeping a single row per CDR3 protein. The profile shows 37,000 or so distinct CDR3 sequences, 11% of them singletons. This specimen consisted of skin, obtained from a tuberculin skin test site. The origin of the receptors is an adult in good health. CDR3s include the opening cysteine and the closing phenylalanine or tryptophan. The order of the fields is J gene, D gene, V gene, clone size, CDR3 protein, CDR3 DNA. The D gene is left open where the match is weak. Rows give clone size only sometimes, using once, few, many, or a class for an expanded clone.

TRBJ1-2 - TRBV6-4 many CASSEEGWGGYTF TGTGCCAGCAGTGAAGAGGGATGGGGAGGCTACACCTTC
TRBJ1-5 - TRBV5-1 few CASNQQGVYSNQPQHF TGCGCCAGCAACCAACAGGGAGTCTATAGCAATCAGCCCCAGCATTTT
TRBJ1-2 TRBD1 TRBV11-3 - CASSLDRTGGVSGYTF TGTGCCAGCAGCTTAGATCGGACAGGGGGCGTGAGTGGCTACACCTTC
TRBJ2-7 - TRBV19 - CASSHGRNSYEQYF TGTGCCAGTAGTCACGGACGGAACTCCTACGAGCAGTACTTC
TRBJ1-1 TRBD1 TRBV27 few CASSFTGGRSTEAFF TGTGCCAGCAGTTTTACAGGGGGCAGGAGTACTGAAGCTTTCTTT
TRBJ2-5 TRBD2 TRBV12-3/TRBV12-4 many CASMRLAEAETQYF TGTGCCAGCATGAGACTAGCCGAGGCAGAGACCCAGTACTTC
TRBJ1-2 TRBD1 TRBV14 - CASSQRATGFGGYTF TGTGCCAGCAGCCAGAGGGCGACAGGGTTCGGCGGCTACACCTTC
TRBJ2-3 - TRBV19 few CASRLGGAEGTDTQYF TGTGCCAGTAGGCTGGGGGGGGCGGAGGGCACAGATACGCAGTATTTT
TRBJ2-3 TRBD2 TRBV7-2 many CASSDGLADTQYF TGTGCCAGCAGCGACGGACTAGCGGATACGCAGTATTTT
TRBJ2-1 TRBD1 TRBV12-3/TRBV12-4 few CASSLDHDRAIEQFF TGTGCCAGCAGTTTGGATCACGACAGGGCGATTGAGCAGTTCTTC
TRBJ1-2 TRBD1 TRBV10-2 few CASRWGDRDVNYGYTF TGCGCCAGCAGATGGGGAGACAGGGACGTCAACTATGGCTACACCTTC
TRBJ2-7 TRBD2 TRBV5-1 many CASSPRLAGETYEQYF TGCGCCAGCAGCCCGAGGCTAGCGGGGGAAACCTACGAGCAGTACTTC
TRBJ2-3 - TRBV28 few CASCKDSDLQIPSTDTQYF TGTGCCAGCTGCAAGGACAGCGACCTTCAGATTCCTAGCACAGATACGCAGTATTTT
TRBJ2-7 TRBD1 TRBV20-1 many CSATYRDRAYEQYF TGCAGTGCTACTTACCGGGACAGAGCTTACGAGCAGTACTTC
TRBJ2-6 TRBD1 TRBV7-3 many CASSVTGDKAGANVLTF TGTGCCAGCAGCGTCACAGGGGATAAGGCTGGGGCCAACGTCCTGACTTTC
TRBJ1-5 - TRBV6-2/TRBV6-3 few CASSYGTQGYQPQHF TGTGCCAGCAGTTACGGAACTCAGGGGTATCAGCCCCAGCATTTT
TRBJ2-2 - TRBV3-1 - CASSQDISINTGELFF TGTGCCAGCAGCCAAGATATCTCAATAAACACCGGGGAGCTGTTTTTT
TRBJ2-5 TRBD1 TRBV5-1 many CASKAQGAYQETQYF TGCGCCAGCAAAGCCCAGGGGGCGTACCAAGAGACCCAGTACTTC
TRBJ2-3 - TRBV3-1 many CASSQGAISPADTQYF TGTGCCAGCAGCCAAGGGGCGATTTCCCCCGCAGATACGCAGTATTTT
TRBJ2-5 - TRBV5-4 medium-sized CASSLALERETQYF TGTGCCAGCAGCTTGGCACTGGAGCGGGAGACCCAGTACTTC
TRBJ2-1 - TRBV9 few CASTSPGSRYNEQFF TGTGCCAGCACCTCCCCAGGTAGCAGATACAATGAGCAGTTCTTC
TRBJ1-6 - TRBV3-1 many CASSQGISGFGSPLHF TGTGCCAGCAGCCAAGGCATATCAGGGTTTGGTTCACCCCTCCACTTT
TRBJ2-3 - TRBV7-2 many CASSRGGSTDTQYF TGTGCCAGCAGCAGGGGGGGAAGCACAGATACGCAGTATTTT
TRBJ1-3 - TRBV7-9 - CASSLEHSGNTIYF TGTGCCAGCAGCTTGGAACATTCTGGAAACACCATATATTTT
TRBJ2-7 TRBD2 TRBV20-1 many CSARGVAGVLYEQYF TGCAGTGCCCGAGGGGTAGCGGGAGTTCTATACGAGCAGTACTTC
TRBJ2-2 - TRBV29-1 few CSVWEHGELFF TGCAGCGTTTGGGAGCACGGGGAGCTGTTTTTT
TRBJ2-7 TRBD1 TRBV10-3 many CAISEDGQGATPQSGDEQYF TGTGCCATCAGTGAGGATGGACAGGGGGCCACACCGCAATCGGGGGACGAGCAGTACTTC
TRBJ1-1 - TRBV28 - CAGQGRITEAFF TGTGCCGGTCAGGGGCGGATCACTGAAGCTTTCTTT
TRBJ1-2 - TRBV7-8 few CASSLVGNGGYGYTF TGTGCCAGCAGCTTAGTGGGAAACGGGGGTTATGGCTACACCTTC
TRBJ1-6 - TRBV20-1 - CSARDAGVDGSPLHF TGCAGTGCTAGAGATGCAGGTGTGGACGGTTCACCCCTCCACTTT
TRBJ2-3 - TRBV28 medium-sized CASSFVGRTSTDTQYF TGTGCCAGCAGTTTTGTCGGACGCACTAGCACAGATACGCAGTATTTT
TRBJ2-3 - TRBV7-3 - CASSLSGRLDTQYF TGTGCCAGCAGCTTAAGCGGACGGTTAGATACGCAGTATTTT
TRBJ2-7 TRBD1 TRBV30 - CAWRSQGGSYEQYF TGTGCCTGGAGGTCACAGGGGGGATCCTACGAGCAGTACTTC
TRBJ2-1 - TRBV28 few CASSFSLEQGSFFYEQFF TGTGCCAGCAGTTTCTCCCTCGAACAGGGCTCCTTTTTCTATGAGCAGTTCTTC